The next 18 T cell receptor beta chains were all read from a single sample in a study of PD-1 blockade in classical Hodgkin lymphoma. The table came from immunoSEQ multiplex PCR; TCRdb's copy has only in-frame clones and leaves some out. The table lists about 21,000 clones, roughly 76% of them singletons. Regarding time point: cycle 4 day 1 (C4D1), after about 6 weeks of nivolumab. There was relapse after autologous stem cell transplantation in every patient, and there was variation in brentuximab vedotin exposure. Out of thawed PBMCs, magnetic negative selection purified CD4+ T cells. The sequences come from CD4+ T cells from blood, collected before the fourth cycle of nivolumab. All receptors derive from a human donor with classical Hodgkin lymphoma.

Only one count was recorded for this clone. The chain couples TRBV6-1 to TRBJ1-6; no clear D gene. The CDR3 runs 18 residues. The ends were cut back, 1 base at V and 0 bases at J, with 13 bases in the middle. CDR1 and CDR2 (germline): MNHNS, SASEGT. The CDR3 protein is CASSEVRGGSSYNSPLHF. CDR3 nucleotide sequence: TGTGCCAGCAGTGAAGTGCGGGGAGGGAGCTCCTATAATTCACCCCTCCACTTT.

V usage is TRBV10-2 and J usage is TRBJ1-5; TRBD1 matches at 9 bases. Germline V gene data show CDR1 as WSHSY and CDR2 as SAAADI. CDR3 length: 19 amino acids. V shed 2 bases, J shed 0 bases, and the junction held 11 bases outside the gene matches. The CDR3 sequence is CASSELGQGTTLSNQPQHF. The CDR3 nucleotides read TGCGCCAGCAGTGAGCTCGGACAGGGGACAACACTTAGCAATCAGCCCCAGCATTTT.

In this sample, this clone turned up a few times. This sequence joins TRBV4-2 and TRBJ1-3; D is undetermined. The CDR3 is 13 residues long. V lost 7 bases, J lost 0 bases, and 7 bases lay in between. Germline V gene lookup returns CDR1 LGHNA and CDR2 YNFKEQ. The CDR3 loop is CASTKVSGNTIYF. The CDR3, as DNA: TGTGCCAGCACAAAGGTCTCTGGAAACACCATATATTTT.

The chain links TRBV7-8 to TRBJ1-4; perhaps TRBD1 as D (5 bases). The CDR3 covers 14 residues. CDR1 and CDR2 (germline): SGHVS, FQNEAQ. V was pared by 5 bases and J by 8 bases, with 15 bases between. The CDR3 coding sequence is TGTGCCAGCAGCCAGACGGCAGGGCGGGAAAAACTGTTTTTT. Its protein is CASSQTAGREKLFF.

The V gene is TRBV7-6, the J gene TRBJ2-7, with TRBD1 matching over 11 bases. V trimming: 1 base; J trimming: 5 bases; junction bases outside the gene matches: 7. The germline V gene encodes CDR1 SGHVS and CDR2 FNYEAQ. The CDR3 covers 16 residues. In DNA, the CDR3 is TGTGCCAGCAGCTTAGGTGGACAGGGGGCTCGAAACGAGCAGTACTTC. Its protein is CASSLGGQGARNEQYF.

By share, this clone counts as medium-sized. The DNA of the CDR3 is TGTGCCAGCAGATTTACTGGGGTAGAGACCCAGTACTTC. Its translation: CASRFTGVETQYF. The gene calls are TRBV2 and TRBJ2-5; D unclear. Trimming cost V 6 bases and J 4 bases, with 12 bases left between them. CDR1 and CDR2 (germline): SNHLY, FYNNEI. This CDR3 has 13 residues.

The gene calls are TRBV2 and TRBJ1-4; D not resolved. V was trimmed by 8 bases and J by 3 bases, leaving 13 bases between them. Germline V gene sequence: CDR1 SNHLY, CDR2 FYNNEI. This CDR3 is 14 amino acids long. The DNA for the CDR3 is TGTGCCAGCCGGGAGGAGTACCCTAATGAAAAACTGTTTTTT. It encodes CASREEYPNEKLFF.

This clone appeared a few times. V and J are TRBV19 and TRBJ1-1; D remains unclear. Germline V gene data show CDR1 as LNHDA and CDR2 as SQIVND (reference sequence). Trimming removed 2 bases from V and 1 base from J, with 2 bases in between. The CDR3 sequence is 12 residues long. The CDR3 sequence: CASSIQNTEAFF. CDR3 bases: TGTGCCAGTAGTATACAGAACACTGAAGCTTTCTTT.

V gene TRBV18 combines with J gene TRBJ1-6, with D maybe TRBD1 (5 bases). The CDR3 loop spans 16 amino acids. CDR1 and CDR2 (germline): KGHSH, LQKENI. V shed 3 bases and J shed 7 bases, with 16 bases lying between them. DNA of the CDR3: TGTGCCAGCTCACCTAACCGGGGCGGCACGAATTCACCCCTCCACTTT. This sequence encodes CASSPNRGGTNSPLHF.

The rearrangement uses TRBV7-6 and TRBJ2-5; D not resolved. CDR1 is SGHVS, CDR2 FNYEAQ, per germline. Trimming stripped 0 bases from V and 5 bases from J, with 10 bases between. This CDR3 has 14 amino acids. In nucleotides, the CDR3 is TGTGCCAGCAGCTTAGCTGGCCGCAGCGAGACCCAGTACTTC. Translated: CASSLAGRSETQYF.

This chain connects TRBV5-6 to TRBJ2-7, with D possibly being TRBD1 (6 bases). This CDR3 spans 13 amino acids. Trimming shortened V by 1 base and J by 5 bases, and 10 bases separated the two germline ends. From germline, CDR1 is SGHDT and CDR2 YYEEEE. The CDR3 here is CASSLTGTHEQYF. CDR3 bases: TGTGCCAGCAGCTTGACAGGGACCCACGAGCAGTACTTC.

The CDR3 spells CASSPNFKGMGNQPQHF. In DNA form, the CDR3 reads TGTGCCAGCAGCCCTAATTTTAAGGGAATGGGCAATCAGCCCCAGCATTTT. The chain combines TRBV7-8 with TRBJ1-5; no reliable D call. The length of the CDR3 is 17 residues. The V gene's germline CDR1 is SGHVS and CDR2 FQNEAQ. The germline V and J ends were trimmed by 5 bases and 2 bases, with 19 bases remaining between them.

This clone was seen a handful of times. As DNA, the CDR3 is TGTGCCAGCAGATCAGGGAATACTGAAGCTTTCTTT. Protein sequence: CASRSGNTEAFF. The gene calls are TRBV27 and TRBJ1-1; possible D gene TRBD1, 5 bases. The CDR3 totals 12 residues. V lost 6 bases and J 5 bases, leaving 10 bases between the germline ends. Germline CDR1 reads MNHEY; CDR2 reads SMNVEV (reference sequence).

This chain's CDR3 is CASSPGYRTDTQYF. The CDR3 bases are TGTGCCAGCAGCCCAGGGTACCGCACAGATACGCAGTATTTT. This chain links TRBV9 with TRBJ2-3; a possible D gene is TRBD1 (5 bases). Trimming took off 4 bases at V and 1 base at J, with 10 bases between the two ends. This CDR3 has 14 amino acids. Looked up from germline, CDR1 is SGDLS and CDR2 is YYNGEE.

This clone came up a few times. This chain joins TRBV4-2 and TRBJ2-1; TRBD2 matches 13 bases. Trimming removed 5 bases from V and 5 bases from J; junction bases left unmatched: 9. The CDR3 consists of 17 residues. Germline CDR1 reads LGHNA; CDR2 reads YNFKEQ. The CDR3 protein is CASSYTSGGARNNEQFF. CDR3 bases: TGTGCCAGCAGCTACACTAGCGGGGGGGCCAGGAACAATGAGCAGTTCTTC.

The gene calls are TRBV7-2 and TRBJ2-5; D not certain. Trimming left V 1 base short and J 2 bases short, with 8 bases between. From germline, CDR1 is SGHTA and CDR2 FQGNSA. This CDR3 comprises 14 residues. The CDR3 reads CASSLGPFQETQYF. CDR3 bases: TGTGCCAGCAGCTTAGGCCCTTTTCAAGAGACCCAGTACTTC.

The rearrangement links TRBV9 to TRBJ2-3; perhaps TRBD2 as D (6 bases). The CDR3 spans 15 residues. Looked up from germline, CDR1 is SGDLS and CDR2 is YYNGEE. V shed 0 bases and J shed 2 bases, with 10 bases lying between them. CDR3 protein: CASSVAGLTTDTQYF. The CDR3 bases are TGTGCCAGCAGCGTAGCCGGACTAACCACAGATACGCAGTATTTT.

The chain couples TRBV18 to TRBJ1-5; 7 bases are a match to TRBD1. V lost 3 bases and J lost 3; bases outside the gene matches: 8. Germline CDR1 reads KGHSH; CDR2 reads LQKENI. The CDR3 is made up of 16 amino acids. Here the CDR3 reads CASSPALDRINQPQHF. DNA for the CDR3: TGTGCCAGCTCACCTGCTTTGGACAGGATCAATCAGCCCCAGCATTTT.